These 2 T cell receptor beta chains were sequenced from one sample in a study of blood T cells in healthy people across ages. PCR was performed a second time for about 7 to 11 cycles using a sample-barcoded 5' primer and a J-beta primer mix. TCRdb ran MiXCR on the 5' RACE reads and lists one entry per CDR3 protein. Here the sample spans approximately 900,000 distinct CDR3 sequences, around 49% being singletons. Sequencing was done on a sample of blood. The receptors shown here come from a man aged 25 to 45 in good health.

This clonotype was observed a few times. The V and J genes are TRBV12-3 or TRBV12-4 and TRBJ2-5; D not resolved. This CDR3 comprises 14 residues. V was shortened by 6 bases and J by 0 bases, with 11 bases between the two germline ends. CDR3 residues: CASSPTAYQETQYF. CDR3 nucleotides: TGTGCCAGCAGCCCCACCGCGTACCAAGAGACCCAGTACTTC.

V usage is TRBV29-1 and J usage is TRBJ2-5; 9 positions agree with TRBD2. This CDR3 is 13 amino acids long. CDR1 is SQVTM, CDR2 ANQGSEA, per germline. J was trimmed by 11 bases and V by 4 bases; bases with no gene match: 11. The DNA for the CDR3 is TGCAGCGTTGGCGGGACTAGCTTAACTGAGCAGTACTTC. It encodes CSVGGTSLTEQYF.